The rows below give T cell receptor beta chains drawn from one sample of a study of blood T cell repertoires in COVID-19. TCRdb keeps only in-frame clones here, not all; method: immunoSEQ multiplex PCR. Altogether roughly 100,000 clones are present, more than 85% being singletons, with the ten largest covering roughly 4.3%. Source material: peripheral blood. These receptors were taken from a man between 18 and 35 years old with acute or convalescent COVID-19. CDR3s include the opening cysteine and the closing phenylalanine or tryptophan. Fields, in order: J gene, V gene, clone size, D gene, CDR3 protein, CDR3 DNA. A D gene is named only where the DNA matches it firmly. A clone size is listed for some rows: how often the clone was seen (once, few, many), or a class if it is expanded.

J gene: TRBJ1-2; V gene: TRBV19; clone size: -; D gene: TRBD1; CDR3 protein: CASTDRGQGAYGYTF; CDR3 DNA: TGTGCCAGTACCGATAGGGGCCAGGGGGCTTATGGCTACACCTTC
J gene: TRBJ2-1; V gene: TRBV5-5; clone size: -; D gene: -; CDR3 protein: CASSSVQPGLSDEQFF; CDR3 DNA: TGTGCCAGCAGTTCAGTCCAGCCAGGGTTGTCCGATGAGCAGTTCTTC
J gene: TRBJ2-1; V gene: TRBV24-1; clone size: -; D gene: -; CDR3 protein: CATSDPNRPSSVVSSIYNEQFF; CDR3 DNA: TGTGCCACCAGTGATCCGAATCGGCCGTCTAGTGTGGTCTCGTCTATCTACAATGAGCAGTTCTTC
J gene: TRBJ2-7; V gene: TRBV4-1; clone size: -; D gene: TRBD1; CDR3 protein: CASSRQGVDEQYF; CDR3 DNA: TGCGCCAGCAGCCGACAGGGGGTCGACGAGCAGTACTTC
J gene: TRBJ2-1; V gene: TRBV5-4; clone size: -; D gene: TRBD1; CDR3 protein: CASRRTGVNEQFF; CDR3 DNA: TGTGCCAGCCGCCGGACAGGCGTCAATGAGCAGTTCTTC
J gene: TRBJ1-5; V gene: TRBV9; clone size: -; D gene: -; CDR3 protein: CASSAGGGSGNQPQHF; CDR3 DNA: TGTGCCAGCAGCGCTGGCGGAGGTAGTGGCAATCAGCCCCAGCATTTT
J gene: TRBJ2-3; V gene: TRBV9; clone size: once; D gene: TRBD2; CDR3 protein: CASSASGDTDTQYF; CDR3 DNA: TGTGCCAGCAGCGCCAGCGGGGACACAGATACGCAGTATTTT
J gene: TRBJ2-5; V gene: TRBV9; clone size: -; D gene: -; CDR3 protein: CASSVGSRVAETQYF; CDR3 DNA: TGTGCCAGCAGCGTAGGGTCGAGAGTCGCGGAGACCCAGTACTTC
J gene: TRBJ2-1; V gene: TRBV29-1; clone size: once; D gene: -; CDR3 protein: CSGRTGRNYNEQFF; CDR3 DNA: TGCAGCGGGAGAACAGGGAGAAACTACAATGAGCAGTTCTTC
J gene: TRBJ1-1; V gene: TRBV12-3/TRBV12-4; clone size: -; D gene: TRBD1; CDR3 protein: CASSIQGANAFF; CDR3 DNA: TGTGCCAGCAGTATACAGGGGGCGAATGCTTTCTTT
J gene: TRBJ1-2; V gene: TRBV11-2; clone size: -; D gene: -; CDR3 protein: CASSFPGMGGNGYTF; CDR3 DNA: TGTGCCAGCAGCTTCCCAGGGATGGGGGGAAATGGCTACACCTTC
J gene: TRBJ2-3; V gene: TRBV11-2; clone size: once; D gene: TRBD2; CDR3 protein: CASSPPGLVSDTQYF; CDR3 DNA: TGTGCCAGCAGCCCCCCGGGACTAGTGTCCGATACGCAGTATTTT
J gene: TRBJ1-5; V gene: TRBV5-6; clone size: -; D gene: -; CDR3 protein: CASSLRGYSNQPQHF; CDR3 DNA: TGTGCCAGCAGCTTGCGAGGGTATAGCAATCAGCCCCAGCATTTT
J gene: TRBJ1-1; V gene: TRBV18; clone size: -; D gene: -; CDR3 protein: CASSPVIHYRAEAFF; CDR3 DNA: TGTGCCAGCTCACCGGTGATTCATTACAGGGCCGAAGCTTTCTTT
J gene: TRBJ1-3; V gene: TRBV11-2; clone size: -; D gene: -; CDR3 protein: CASSLGVQGNTIYF; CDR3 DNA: TGTGCCAGCAGCTTAGGTGTGCAGGGAAACACCATATATTTT
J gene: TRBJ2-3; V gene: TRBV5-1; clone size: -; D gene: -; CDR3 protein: CASRTTYTDTQYF; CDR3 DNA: TGCGCCAGCAGGACGACTTACACAGATACGCAGTATTTT
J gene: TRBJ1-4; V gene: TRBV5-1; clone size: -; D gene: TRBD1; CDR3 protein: CASSLAQGADEKLFF; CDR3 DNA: TGCGCCAGCAGCTTGGCACAGGGGGCGGATGAAAAACTGTTTTTT
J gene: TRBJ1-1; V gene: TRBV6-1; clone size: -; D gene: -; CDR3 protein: CASSEAIALVAFF; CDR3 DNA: TGTGCCAGCAGTGAAGCGATAGCCCTGGTAGCTTTCTTT
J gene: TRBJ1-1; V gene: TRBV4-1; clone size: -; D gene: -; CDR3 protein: CASSQEGDRRNTEAFF; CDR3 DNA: TGCGCCAGCAGCCAAGAAGGTGACAGGAGAAACACTGAAGCTTTCTTT
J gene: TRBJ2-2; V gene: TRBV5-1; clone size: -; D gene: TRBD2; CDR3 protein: CASSLKAGGTGELFF; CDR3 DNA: TGCGCCAGCAGCCTGAAAGCGGGAGGAACCGGGGAGCTGTTTTTT
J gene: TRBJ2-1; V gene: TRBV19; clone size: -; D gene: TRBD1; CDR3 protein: CATTRGQGWDNEQFF; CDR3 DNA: TGTGCCACCACCCGAGGACAGGGGTGGGACAATGAGCAGTTCTTC
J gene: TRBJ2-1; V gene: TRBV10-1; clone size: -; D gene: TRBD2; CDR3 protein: CASSEFSGTPPGQFF; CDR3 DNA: TGCGCCAGCAGTGAGTTTAGCGGGACCCCCCCCGGGCAGTTCTTC
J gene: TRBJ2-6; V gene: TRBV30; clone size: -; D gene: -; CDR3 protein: CAWSIGGISGANVLTF; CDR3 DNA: TGTGCCTGGAGTATTGGGGGGATCTCGGGGGCCAACGTCCTGACTTTC
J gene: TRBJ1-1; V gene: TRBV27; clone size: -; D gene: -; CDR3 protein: CASSSNGGNTEAFF; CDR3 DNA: TGTGCCAGCAGTTCTAACGGGGGGAACACTGAAGCTTTCTTT
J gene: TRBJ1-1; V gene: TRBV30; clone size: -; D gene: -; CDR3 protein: CAWKQGLKNTEAFF; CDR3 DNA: TGTGCCTGGAAACAGGGACTAAAGAACACTGAAGCTTTCTTT
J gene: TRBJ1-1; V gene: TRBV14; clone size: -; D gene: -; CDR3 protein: CASSQRSGANTEAFF; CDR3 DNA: TGTGCCAGCAGCCAAAGATCAGGGGCGAACACTGAAGCTTTCTTT
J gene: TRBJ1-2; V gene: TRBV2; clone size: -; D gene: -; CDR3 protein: CASRQNRELNYGYTF; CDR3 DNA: TGTGCCAGCAGGCAAAACAGGGAATTAAACTATGGCTACACCTTC
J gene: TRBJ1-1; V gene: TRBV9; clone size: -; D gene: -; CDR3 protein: CASSVVPMDSLNTEAFF; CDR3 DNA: TGTGCCAGCAGCGTAGTACCCATGGACAGTTTGAACACTGAAGCTTTCTTT
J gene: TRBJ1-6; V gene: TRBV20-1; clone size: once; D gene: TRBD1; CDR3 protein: CSASEGALSYNSPLHF; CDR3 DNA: TGCAGTGCTAGTGAGGGGGCCCTCTCCTATAATTCACCCCTCCACTTT
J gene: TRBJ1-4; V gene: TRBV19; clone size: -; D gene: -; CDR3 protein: CASSPLPTNEKLFF; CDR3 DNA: TGTGCCAGTAGTCCTCTCCCAACTAATGAAAAACTGTTTTTT
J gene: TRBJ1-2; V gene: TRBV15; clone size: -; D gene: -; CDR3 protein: CATSNAGANYGYTF; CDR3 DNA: TGTGCCACCAGCAATGCGGGCGCCAACTATGGCTACACCTTC
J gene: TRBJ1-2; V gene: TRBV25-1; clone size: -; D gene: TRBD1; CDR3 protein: CASSEGRTGLNYGYTF; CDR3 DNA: TGTGCCAGCAGTGAGGGGCGGACAGGGCTTAACTATGGCTACACCTTC
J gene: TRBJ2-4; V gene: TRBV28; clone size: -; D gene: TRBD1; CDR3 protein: CASSAGTGFNIQYF; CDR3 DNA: TGTGCCAGCAGTGCGGGGACAGGGTTCAACATTCAGTACTTC
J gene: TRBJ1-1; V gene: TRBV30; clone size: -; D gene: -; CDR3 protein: CAWSSGNTEAFF; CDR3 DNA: TGTGCCTGGAGTTCAGGGAACACTGAAGCTTTCTTT
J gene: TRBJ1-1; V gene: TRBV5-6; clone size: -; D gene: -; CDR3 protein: CASSLGTGRVTGAFF; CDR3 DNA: TGTGCCAGCAGCTTGGGTACAGGGCGAGTTACTGGGGCTTTCTTT
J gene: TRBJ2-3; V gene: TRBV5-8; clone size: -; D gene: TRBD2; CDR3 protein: CASRVAGGPQYF; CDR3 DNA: TGTGCCAGCAGAGTAGCGGGGGGGCCGCAGTATTTT
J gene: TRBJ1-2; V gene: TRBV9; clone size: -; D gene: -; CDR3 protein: CASSEYITFNYGYTF; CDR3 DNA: TGTGCCAGCAGCGAATACATAACCTTTAACTATGGCTACACCTTC
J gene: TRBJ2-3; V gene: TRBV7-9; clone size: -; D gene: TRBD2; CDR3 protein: CASSLVSAGGGRTDTQYF; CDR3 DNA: TGTGCCAGCAGCTTAGTATCAGCGGGAGGTGGGAGGACAGATACGCAGTATTTT
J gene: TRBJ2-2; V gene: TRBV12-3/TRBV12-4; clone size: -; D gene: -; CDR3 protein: CASSLLNTGELFF; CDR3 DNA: TGTGCCAGCAGTTTACTGAACACCGGGGAGCTGTTTTTT
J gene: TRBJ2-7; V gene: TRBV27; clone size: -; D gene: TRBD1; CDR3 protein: CASSFQGQGLYEQYF; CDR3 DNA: TGTGCCAGCAGTTTTCAAGGACAGGGATTATACGAGCAGTACTTC
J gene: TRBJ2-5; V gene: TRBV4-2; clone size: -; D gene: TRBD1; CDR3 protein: CASSPPGQPSKVTQYF; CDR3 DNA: TGTGCCAGCAGCCCTCCGGGACAGCCCTCGAAGGTGACCCAGTACTTC
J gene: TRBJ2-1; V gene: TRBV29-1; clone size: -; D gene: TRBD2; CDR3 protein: CSVNPDGTKYNEQFF; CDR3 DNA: TGCAGCGTTAACCCTGACGGGACTAAGTACAATGAGCAGTTCTTC
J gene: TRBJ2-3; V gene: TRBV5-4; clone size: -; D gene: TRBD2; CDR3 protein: CASSPMGGGRAVTDTQYF; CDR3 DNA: TGTGCCAGCAGCCCCATGGGGGGCGGGAGGGCCGTGACAGATACGCAGTATTTT
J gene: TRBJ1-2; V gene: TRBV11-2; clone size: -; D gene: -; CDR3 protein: CASSTFREVGGYTF; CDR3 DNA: TGTGCCAGCAGCACCTTCAGGGAAGTTGGCGGCTACACCTTC
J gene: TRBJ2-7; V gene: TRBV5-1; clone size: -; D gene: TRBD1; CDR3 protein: CASSLPFGTGVHEQYF; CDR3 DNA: TGCGCCAGCAGCTTGCCCTTTGGGACAGGAGTCCACGAGCAGTACTTC
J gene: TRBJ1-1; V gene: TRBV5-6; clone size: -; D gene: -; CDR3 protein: CASSLSWSGQNTEAFF; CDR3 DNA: TGTGCCAGCAGCTTGTCTTGGTCAGGGCAGAACACTGAAGCTTTCTTT
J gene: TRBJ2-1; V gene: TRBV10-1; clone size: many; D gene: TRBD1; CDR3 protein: CASSDDPRTGRYNEQFF; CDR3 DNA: TGCGCCAGCAGTGATGATCCGCGGACAGGGCGATACAATGAGCAGTTCTTC
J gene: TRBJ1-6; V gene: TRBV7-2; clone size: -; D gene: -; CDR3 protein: CASSLLSRVNNSPLHF; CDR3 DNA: TGTGCCAGCAGCTTACTCTCCAGGGTCAATAATTCACCCCTCCACTTT
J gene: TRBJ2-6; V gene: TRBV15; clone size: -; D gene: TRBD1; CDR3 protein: CATSRGQGSGANVLTF; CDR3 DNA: TGTGCCACCAGCAGAGGACAGGGTTCCGGGGCCAACGTCCTGACTTTC
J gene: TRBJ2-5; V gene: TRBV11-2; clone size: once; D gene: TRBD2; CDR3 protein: CASSPLGGGLAAQETQYF; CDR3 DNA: TGTGCCAGCAGCCCCCTGGGGGGAGGACTAGCGGCCCAAGAGACCCAGTACTTC
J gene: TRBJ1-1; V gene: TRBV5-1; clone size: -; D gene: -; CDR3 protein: CASRPREGSETEAFF; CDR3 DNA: TGCGCCAGCAGGCCCAGGGAGGGCTCGGAGACTGAAGCTTTCTTT
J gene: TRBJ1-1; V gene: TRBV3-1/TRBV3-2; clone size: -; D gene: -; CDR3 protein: CASSQRGGVGTEAFF; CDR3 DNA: TGTGCCAGCAGCCAGAGGGGAGGAGTCGGGACTGAAGCTTTCTTT
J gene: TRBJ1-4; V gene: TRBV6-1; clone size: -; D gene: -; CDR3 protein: CASSETEGMDEKLFF; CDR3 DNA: TGTGCCAGCAGTGAAACCGAGGGAATGGATGAAAAACTGTTTTTT
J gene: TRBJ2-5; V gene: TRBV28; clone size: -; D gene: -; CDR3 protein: CASRAGFAQETQYF; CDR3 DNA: TGTGCCAGCAGAGCAGGGTTCGCCCAAGAGACCCAGTACTTC
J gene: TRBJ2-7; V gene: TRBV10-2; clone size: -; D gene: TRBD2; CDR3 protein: CASVGLAAAYEQYF; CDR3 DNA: TGCGCCAGCGTGGGACTAGCGGCGGCCTACGAGCAGTACTTC